This T cell receptor beta chain came from a study of blood T cell repertoires in COVID-19. The CDR3 has 14 amino acids. The germline CDR1 and CDR2 sequences are LNHDA and SQIVND (reference sequence). V lost 1 base, J lost 4 bases, and 10 bases lay in between. The assay was immunoSEQ multiplex PCR, and TCRdb's table has in-frame clones only and misses some. Among 75,000 to 90,000 clones listed, 70% to 90% were seen once. The V call is TRBV19, the J call TRBJ2-5; D possibly corresponds to TRBD2 (5 bases). The specimen sequenced was peripheral blood. The TCR originated in a man aged 80 or over with active or convalescent COVID-19. This CDR3 is CASSIVREGETQYF. DNA of the CDR3: TGTGCCAGTAGTATAGTTCGGGAAGGAGAGACCCAGTACTTC.